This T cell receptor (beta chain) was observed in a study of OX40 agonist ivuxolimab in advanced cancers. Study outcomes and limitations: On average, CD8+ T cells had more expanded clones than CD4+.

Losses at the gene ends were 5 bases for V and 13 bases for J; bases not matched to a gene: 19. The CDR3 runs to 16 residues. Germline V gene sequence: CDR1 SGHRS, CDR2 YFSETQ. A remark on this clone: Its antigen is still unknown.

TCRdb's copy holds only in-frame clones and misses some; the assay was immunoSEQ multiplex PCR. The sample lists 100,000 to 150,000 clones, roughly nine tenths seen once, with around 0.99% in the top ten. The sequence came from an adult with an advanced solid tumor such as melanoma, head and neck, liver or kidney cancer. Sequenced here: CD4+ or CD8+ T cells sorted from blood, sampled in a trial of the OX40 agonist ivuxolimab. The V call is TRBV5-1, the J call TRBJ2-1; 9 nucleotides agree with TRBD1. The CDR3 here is CASSRRQGGTPTSQFF. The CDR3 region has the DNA TGCGCCAGCAGTCGCCGACAGGGGGGTACCCCCACCTCCCAGTTCTTC. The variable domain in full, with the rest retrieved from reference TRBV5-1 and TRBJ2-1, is KAGVTQTPRYLIKTRGQQVTLSCSPISGHRSVSWYQQTPGQGLQFLFEYFSETQRNKGNFPGRFSGRQFSNSRSEMNVSTLELGDSALYLCASSRRQGGTPTSQFFGPGTRLTVL.